One T cell receptor beta chain is described in this entry. Uncontrolled infection, other autoimmune disease, pregnancy or lactation led to exclusion. The sample comes from a study of T cells in Graves' hyperthyroidism and ophthalmopathy. TCR beta CDR3 region amplification was performed from RNA transcripts. HTBI primers were employed in a first-round RT-PCR of the TCR CDR3. One entry per CDR3 protein, called by TCRdb with MiXCR from the multiplex PCR reads. The sample has approximately 270,000 distinct CDR3 sequences, roughly 15% seen once. The sequence came from a woman between 40 and 55 years old with Graves' hyperthyroidism that later progressed to Graves' ophthalmopathy. Sample: blood.

The CDR3 region has the DNA TGTGCCAGCAGTTCGGGATCTATGGTATACGAGCAGTACTTC. It translates to CASSSGSMVYEQYF. V is TRBV27 and J is TRBJ2-7; TRBD2 might be the D (5 bases). CDR1 MNHEY and CDR2 SMNVEV come from the germline V gene (reference sequence). Trimming cost V 4 bases and J 4 bases, with 14 bases left between them. CDR3 length: 14 amino acids.